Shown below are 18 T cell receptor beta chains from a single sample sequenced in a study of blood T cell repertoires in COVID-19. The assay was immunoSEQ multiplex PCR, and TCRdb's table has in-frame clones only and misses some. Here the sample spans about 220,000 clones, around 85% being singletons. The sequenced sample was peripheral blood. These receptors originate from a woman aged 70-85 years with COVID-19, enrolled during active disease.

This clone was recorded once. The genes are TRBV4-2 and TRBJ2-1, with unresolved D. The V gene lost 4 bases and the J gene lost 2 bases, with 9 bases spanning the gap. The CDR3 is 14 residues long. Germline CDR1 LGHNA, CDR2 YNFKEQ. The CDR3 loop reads CASSPGSPYNEQFF. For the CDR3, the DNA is TGTGCCAGCAGCCCCGGGTCTCCCTACAATGAGCAGTTCTTC.

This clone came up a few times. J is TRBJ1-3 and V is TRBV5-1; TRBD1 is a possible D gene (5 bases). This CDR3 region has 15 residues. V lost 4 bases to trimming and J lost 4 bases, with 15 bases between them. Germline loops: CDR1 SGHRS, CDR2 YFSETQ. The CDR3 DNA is TGCGCCAGCAGCGTCGGAGGGGCAGGAGGAAACACCATATATTTT. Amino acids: CASSVGGAGGNTIYF.

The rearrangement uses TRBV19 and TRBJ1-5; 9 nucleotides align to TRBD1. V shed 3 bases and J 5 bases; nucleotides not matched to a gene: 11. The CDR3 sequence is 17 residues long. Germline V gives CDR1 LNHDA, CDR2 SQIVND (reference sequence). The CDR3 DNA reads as TGTGCCAGTAGTATCCTCCCCGGGACAGGGAACTATCAGCCCCAGCATTTT. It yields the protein CASSILPGTGNYQPQHF.

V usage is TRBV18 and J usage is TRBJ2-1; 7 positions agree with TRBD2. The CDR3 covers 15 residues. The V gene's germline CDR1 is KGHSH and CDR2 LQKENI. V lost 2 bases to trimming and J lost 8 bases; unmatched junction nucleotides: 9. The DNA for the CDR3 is TGTGCCAGCTCACCAGGGGCTAGCGGTGCCTATGAGCAGTTCTTC. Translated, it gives CASSPGASGAYEQFF.

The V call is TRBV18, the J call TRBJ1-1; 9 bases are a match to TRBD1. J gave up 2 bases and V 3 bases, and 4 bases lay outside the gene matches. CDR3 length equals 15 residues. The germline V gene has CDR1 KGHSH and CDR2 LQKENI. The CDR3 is CASSPPGQGNTEAFF. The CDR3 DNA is TGTGCCAGCTCACCCCCGGGACAGGGAAACACTGAAGCTTTCTTT. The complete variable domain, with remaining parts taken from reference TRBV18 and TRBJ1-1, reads NAGVMQNPRHLVRRRGQEARLRCSPMKGHSHVYWYRQLPEEGLKFMVYLQKENIIDESGMPKERFSAEFPKEGPSILRIQQVVRGDSAAYFCASSPPGQGNTEAFFGQGTRLTVV.

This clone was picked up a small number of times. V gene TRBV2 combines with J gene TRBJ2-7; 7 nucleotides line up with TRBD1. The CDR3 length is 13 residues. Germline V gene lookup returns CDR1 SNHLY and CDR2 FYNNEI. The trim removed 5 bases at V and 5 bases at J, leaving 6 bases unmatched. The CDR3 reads CASSPTGIHEQYF. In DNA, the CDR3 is TGTGCCAGCAGTCCGACAGGGATCCACGAGCAGTACTTC.

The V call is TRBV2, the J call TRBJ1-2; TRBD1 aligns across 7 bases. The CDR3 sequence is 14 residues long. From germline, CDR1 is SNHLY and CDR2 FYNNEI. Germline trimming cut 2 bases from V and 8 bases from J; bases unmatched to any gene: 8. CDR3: CASSERGPRTGYTF. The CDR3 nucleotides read TGTGCCAGCAGTGAAAGGGGGCCACGAACGGGCTACACCTTC.

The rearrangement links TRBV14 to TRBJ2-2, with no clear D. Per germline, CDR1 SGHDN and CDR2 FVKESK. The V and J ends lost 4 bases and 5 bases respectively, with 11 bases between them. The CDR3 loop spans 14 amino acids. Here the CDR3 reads CASSPSVRTGELFF. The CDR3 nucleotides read TGTGCCAGCAGCCCCTCGGTGCGGACCGGGGAGCTGTTTTTT.

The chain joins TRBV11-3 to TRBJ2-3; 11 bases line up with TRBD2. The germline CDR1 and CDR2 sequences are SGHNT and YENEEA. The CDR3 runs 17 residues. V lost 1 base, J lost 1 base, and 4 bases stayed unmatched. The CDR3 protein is CASSLAPLAGGTDTQYF. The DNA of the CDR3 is TGTGCCAGCAGCTTAGCCCCACTAGCGGGGGGCACAGATACGCAGTATTTT.

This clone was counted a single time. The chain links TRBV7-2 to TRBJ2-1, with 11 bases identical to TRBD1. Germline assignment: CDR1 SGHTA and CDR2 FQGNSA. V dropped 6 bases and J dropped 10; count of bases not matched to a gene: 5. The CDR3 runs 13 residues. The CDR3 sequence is CASSWDRGREQFF. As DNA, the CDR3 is TGTGCCAGCAGTTGGGACAGGGGGAGGGAGCAGTTCTTC. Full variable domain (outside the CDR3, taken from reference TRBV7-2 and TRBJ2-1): GAGVSQSPSNKVTEKGKDVELRCDPISGHTALYWYRQSLGQGLEFLIYFQGNSAPDKSGLPSDRFSAERTGGSVSTLTIQRTQQEDSAVYLCASSWDRGREQFFGPGTRLTVL.

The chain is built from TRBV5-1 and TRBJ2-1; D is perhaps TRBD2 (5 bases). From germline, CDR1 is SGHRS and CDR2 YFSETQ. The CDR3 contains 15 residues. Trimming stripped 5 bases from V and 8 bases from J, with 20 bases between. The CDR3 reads CASRPSAGQRDEQFF. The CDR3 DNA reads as TGCGCCAGCAGACCCTCCGCCGGGCAGAGGGATGAGCAGTTCTTC.

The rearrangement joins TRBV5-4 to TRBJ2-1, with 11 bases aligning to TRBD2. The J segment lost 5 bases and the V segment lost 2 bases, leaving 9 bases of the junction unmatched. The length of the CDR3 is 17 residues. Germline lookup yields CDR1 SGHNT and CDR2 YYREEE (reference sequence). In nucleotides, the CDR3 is TGTGCCAGCAGCTTTACGGGAATAGCGGGGGGGCACAATGAGCAGTTCTTC. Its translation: CASSFTGIAGGHNEQFF.

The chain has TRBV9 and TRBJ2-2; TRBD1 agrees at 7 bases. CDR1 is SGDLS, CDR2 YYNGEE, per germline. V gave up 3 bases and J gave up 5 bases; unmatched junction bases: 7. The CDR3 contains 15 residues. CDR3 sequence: CASSERQGETGELFF. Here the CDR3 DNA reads TGTGCCAGCAGCGAAAGACAGGGAGAAACCGGGGAGCTGTTTTTT.

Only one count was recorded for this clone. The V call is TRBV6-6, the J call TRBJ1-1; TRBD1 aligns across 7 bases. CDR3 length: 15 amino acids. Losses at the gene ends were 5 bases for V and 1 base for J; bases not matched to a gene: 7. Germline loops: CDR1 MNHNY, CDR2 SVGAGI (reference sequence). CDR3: CASSPARGENTEAFF. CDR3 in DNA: TGTGCCAGCAGTCCCGCCAGGGGGGAGAACACTGAAGCTTTCTTT.

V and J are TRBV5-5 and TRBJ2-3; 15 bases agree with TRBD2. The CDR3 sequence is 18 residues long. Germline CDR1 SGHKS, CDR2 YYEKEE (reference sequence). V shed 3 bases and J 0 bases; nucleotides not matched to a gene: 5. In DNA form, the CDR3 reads TGTGCCAGCAGCTCCGGACTAGCGGGAGGGCACAGCACAGATACGCAGTATTTT. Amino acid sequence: CASSSGLAGGHSTDTQYF. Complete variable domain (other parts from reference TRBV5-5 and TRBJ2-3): DAGVTQSPTHLIKTRGQQVTLRCSPISGHKSVSWYQQVLGQGPQFIFQYYEKEERGRGNFPDRFSARQFPNYSSELNVNALLLGDSALYLCASSSGLAGGHSTDTQYFGPGTRLTVL.

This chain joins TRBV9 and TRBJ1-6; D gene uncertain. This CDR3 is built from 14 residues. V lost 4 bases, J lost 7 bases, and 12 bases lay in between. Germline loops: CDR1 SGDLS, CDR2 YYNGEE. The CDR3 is CASSREGENSPLHF. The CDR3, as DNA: TGTGCCAGCAGCAGGGAGGGTGAAAATTCACCCCTCCACTTT.

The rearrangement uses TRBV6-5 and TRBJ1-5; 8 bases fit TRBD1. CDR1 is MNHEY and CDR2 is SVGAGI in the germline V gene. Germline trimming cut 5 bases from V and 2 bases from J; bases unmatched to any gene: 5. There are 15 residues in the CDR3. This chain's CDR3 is CASSPRGLGNQPQHF. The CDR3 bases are TGTGCCAGCAGTCCCAGGGGGCTGGGCAATCAGCCCCAGCATTTT.

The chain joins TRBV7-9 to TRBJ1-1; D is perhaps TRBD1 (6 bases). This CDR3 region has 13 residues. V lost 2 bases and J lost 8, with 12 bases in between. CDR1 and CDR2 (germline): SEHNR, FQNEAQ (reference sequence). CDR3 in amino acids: CASSLRRGGEAFF. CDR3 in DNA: TGTGCCAGCAGCTTAAGGAGGGGGGGAGAAGCTTTCTTT.